This TCR beta chain was retrieved from a study of blood T cell repertoires in COVID-19 (dated by TCRdb to 2018 to 2021). At the level of the whole study: The collaborator samples originated in the United States, Italy and Spain and spanned the acute and convalescent phases of COVID-19. HLA class I and class II types, where available, came from metadata supplied by the sample provider rather than from assay-based typing. The prospective study material was composed of cDNA or gDNA derived from T cells, B-cell-depleted T cells, or PBMCs. The samples were drawn from two sources: the first 160 participants of the ongoing ImmuneRACE study, and over 1,000 subjects contributed by 6 global collaborators. Deeply sampled blood TCRbeta repertoires from subjects exposed to, actively infected with, or recovered from COVID-19 were included in the dataset. A de-identified subject ID, COVID-19 status, age in years and sex were almost always included in the sample metadata. The repertoires were made available in a free public database intended to serve as a resource for research on the immune response to SARS-CoV-2. The paper as a whole reports these results and caveats: How much clinical and demographic metadata was included differed by source and by participant, and the metadata was provided uncurated.

One collaborating source in Seattle enrolled patients during active infection and followed them longitudinally through the course of disease. Collaborating institutions collected whole blood in K2EDTA tubes following their own protocols. For TCRbeta analysis, collaborators shipped samples as frozen whole blood, isolated PBMCs, or DNA extracted from either of those sample types. The immunoSEQ Assay, a bias-controlled multiplex PCR, was used to amplify TCRbeta CDR3 regions from genomic DNA. As for the authors' bioinformatics: Nucleated cell counts per sample were estimated from amplification of reference gene primers within the assay. Sequence reads were collapsed and filtered to measure the absolute abundance of every unique TCRbeta CDR3 rearrangement. For each sample, productive Simpson clonality was calculated as the square root of Simpson's diversity index over productive rearrangements. The clones in this table, taken by TCRdb from immuneACCESS, are in-frame only. Not every clone is retained; where verified, under half of the shortfall comes from an unresolved V gene, and the cause of the rest is unknown. V, J and clone size are those of that table, while D and trimming were read from the DNA. The sample data list 200,000 to 250,000 clones, and about 88% of these were observed just once. Clones ranked in the top ten supply 18% of the sample.

On this clone itself: The target of this receptor is not known. The record has no base qualities; no much larger clone is one base away.

As encoded in the germline V gene (reference sequence), CDR1 is SEHNR while CDR2 is FQNEAQ. Taken from cysteine to phenylalanine, the CDR3 has 14 residues. Solely the CDR3 DNA is kept, with 42 bases framed from the first base. Relative to germline, V is missing 0 bases and J is missing 9 bases, with 4 bases of the junction outside any gene match. Input material: peripheral blood. The V and J segments used are TRBV7-9 and TRBJ2-1, and TRBD2 aligns with 8 junction nucleotides. The clonotype originates from a man between 50 and 59 years old with COVID-19, enrolled during active disease. The CDR3 region has the sequence CASSLAREGSEQFF. In nucleotide form, the sequence is TGTGCCAGCAGCTTAGCCCGGGAGGGCAGTGAGCAGTTCTTC. The reference TRBV7-9 and TRBJ2-1 proteins fill in what lies around the CDR3, so the full variable domain reads DTGVSQNPRHKITKRGQNVTFRCDPISEHNRLYWYRQTLGQGPEFLTYFQNEAQLEKSRLLSDRFSAERPKGSFSTLEIQRTEQGDSAMYLCASSLAREGSEQFFGPGTRLTVL.